The clone carrying this T cell receptor (beta chain) has at least ten counts. These data come from a study of blood T cell repertoires in COVID-19. In the study overall: T cells, B-cell-depleted T cells, or PBMCs provided the cDNA or gDNA that served as material.

In the original processing: By means of reference gene primer amplification, nucleated cell counts were estimated. This table comes from immunoSEQ multiplex PCR, and its TCRdb copy is limited to in-frame clones, with some not included. The V and J calls and clone size were taken over from that table, and D and trimming were inferred from the DNA. Of 170,000 or so clones in the sample, roughly 90% were seen once. The TCR originated in a man aged 45 to 65 with acute or convalescent COVID-19. The sample consisted of peripheral blood.

The CDR3 bases are TGCGCCAGCAGCTTGGTGGCGGATCCGAACACTGAAGCTTTCTTT. It codes for CASSLVADPNTEAFF. The rearrangement uses TRBV5-1 and TRBJ1-1; unclear D gene. CDR1 and CDR2 from the germline V gene are SGHRS and YFSETQ. V lost 0 bases and J lost 1, with 10 bases in between. The CDR3 covers 15 residues. Together with reference TRBV5-1 and TRBJ1-1, the CDR3 gives the full variable domain: KAGVTQTPRYLIKTRGQQVTLSCSPISGHRSVSWYQQTPGQGLQFLFEYFSETQRNKGNFPGRFSGRQFSNSRSEMNVSTLELGDSALYLCASSLVADPNTEAFFGQGTRLTVV.